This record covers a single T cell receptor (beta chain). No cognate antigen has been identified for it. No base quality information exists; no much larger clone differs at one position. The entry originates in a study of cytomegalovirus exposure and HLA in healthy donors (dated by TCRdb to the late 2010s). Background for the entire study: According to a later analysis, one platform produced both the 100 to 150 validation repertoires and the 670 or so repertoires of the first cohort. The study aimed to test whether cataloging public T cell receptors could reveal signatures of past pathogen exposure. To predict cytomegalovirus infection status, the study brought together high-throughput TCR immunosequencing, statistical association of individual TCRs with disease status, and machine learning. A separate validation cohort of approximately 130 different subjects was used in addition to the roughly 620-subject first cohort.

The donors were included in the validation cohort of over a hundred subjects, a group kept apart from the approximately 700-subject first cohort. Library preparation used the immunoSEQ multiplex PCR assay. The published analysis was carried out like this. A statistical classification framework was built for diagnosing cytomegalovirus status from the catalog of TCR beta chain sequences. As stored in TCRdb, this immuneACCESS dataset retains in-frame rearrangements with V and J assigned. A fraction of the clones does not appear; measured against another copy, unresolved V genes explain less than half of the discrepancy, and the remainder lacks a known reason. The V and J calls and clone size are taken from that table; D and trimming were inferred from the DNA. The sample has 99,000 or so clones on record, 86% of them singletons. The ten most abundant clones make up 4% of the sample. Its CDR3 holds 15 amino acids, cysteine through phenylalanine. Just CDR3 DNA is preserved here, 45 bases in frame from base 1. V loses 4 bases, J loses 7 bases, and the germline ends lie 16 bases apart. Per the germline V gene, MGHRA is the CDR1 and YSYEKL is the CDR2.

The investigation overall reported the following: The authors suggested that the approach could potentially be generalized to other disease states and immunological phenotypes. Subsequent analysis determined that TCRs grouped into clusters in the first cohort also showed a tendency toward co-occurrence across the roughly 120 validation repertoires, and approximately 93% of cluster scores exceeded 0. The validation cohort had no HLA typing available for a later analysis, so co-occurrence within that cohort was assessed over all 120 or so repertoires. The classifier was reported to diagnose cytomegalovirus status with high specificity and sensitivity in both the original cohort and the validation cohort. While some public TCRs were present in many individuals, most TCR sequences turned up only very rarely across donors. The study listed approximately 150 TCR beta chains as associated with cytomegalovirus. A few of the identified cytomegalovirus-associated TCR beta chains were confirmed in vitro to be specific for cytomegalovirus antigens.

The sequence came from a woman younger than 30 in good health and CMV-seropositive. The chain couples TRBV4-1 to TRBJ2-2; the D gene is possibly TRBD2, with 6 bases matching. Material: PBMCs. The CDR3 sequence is CASSLTGGVGGELFF. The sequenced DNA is TGCGCCAGCAGCCTTACTGGCGGGGTTGGCGGGGAGCTGTTTTTT.